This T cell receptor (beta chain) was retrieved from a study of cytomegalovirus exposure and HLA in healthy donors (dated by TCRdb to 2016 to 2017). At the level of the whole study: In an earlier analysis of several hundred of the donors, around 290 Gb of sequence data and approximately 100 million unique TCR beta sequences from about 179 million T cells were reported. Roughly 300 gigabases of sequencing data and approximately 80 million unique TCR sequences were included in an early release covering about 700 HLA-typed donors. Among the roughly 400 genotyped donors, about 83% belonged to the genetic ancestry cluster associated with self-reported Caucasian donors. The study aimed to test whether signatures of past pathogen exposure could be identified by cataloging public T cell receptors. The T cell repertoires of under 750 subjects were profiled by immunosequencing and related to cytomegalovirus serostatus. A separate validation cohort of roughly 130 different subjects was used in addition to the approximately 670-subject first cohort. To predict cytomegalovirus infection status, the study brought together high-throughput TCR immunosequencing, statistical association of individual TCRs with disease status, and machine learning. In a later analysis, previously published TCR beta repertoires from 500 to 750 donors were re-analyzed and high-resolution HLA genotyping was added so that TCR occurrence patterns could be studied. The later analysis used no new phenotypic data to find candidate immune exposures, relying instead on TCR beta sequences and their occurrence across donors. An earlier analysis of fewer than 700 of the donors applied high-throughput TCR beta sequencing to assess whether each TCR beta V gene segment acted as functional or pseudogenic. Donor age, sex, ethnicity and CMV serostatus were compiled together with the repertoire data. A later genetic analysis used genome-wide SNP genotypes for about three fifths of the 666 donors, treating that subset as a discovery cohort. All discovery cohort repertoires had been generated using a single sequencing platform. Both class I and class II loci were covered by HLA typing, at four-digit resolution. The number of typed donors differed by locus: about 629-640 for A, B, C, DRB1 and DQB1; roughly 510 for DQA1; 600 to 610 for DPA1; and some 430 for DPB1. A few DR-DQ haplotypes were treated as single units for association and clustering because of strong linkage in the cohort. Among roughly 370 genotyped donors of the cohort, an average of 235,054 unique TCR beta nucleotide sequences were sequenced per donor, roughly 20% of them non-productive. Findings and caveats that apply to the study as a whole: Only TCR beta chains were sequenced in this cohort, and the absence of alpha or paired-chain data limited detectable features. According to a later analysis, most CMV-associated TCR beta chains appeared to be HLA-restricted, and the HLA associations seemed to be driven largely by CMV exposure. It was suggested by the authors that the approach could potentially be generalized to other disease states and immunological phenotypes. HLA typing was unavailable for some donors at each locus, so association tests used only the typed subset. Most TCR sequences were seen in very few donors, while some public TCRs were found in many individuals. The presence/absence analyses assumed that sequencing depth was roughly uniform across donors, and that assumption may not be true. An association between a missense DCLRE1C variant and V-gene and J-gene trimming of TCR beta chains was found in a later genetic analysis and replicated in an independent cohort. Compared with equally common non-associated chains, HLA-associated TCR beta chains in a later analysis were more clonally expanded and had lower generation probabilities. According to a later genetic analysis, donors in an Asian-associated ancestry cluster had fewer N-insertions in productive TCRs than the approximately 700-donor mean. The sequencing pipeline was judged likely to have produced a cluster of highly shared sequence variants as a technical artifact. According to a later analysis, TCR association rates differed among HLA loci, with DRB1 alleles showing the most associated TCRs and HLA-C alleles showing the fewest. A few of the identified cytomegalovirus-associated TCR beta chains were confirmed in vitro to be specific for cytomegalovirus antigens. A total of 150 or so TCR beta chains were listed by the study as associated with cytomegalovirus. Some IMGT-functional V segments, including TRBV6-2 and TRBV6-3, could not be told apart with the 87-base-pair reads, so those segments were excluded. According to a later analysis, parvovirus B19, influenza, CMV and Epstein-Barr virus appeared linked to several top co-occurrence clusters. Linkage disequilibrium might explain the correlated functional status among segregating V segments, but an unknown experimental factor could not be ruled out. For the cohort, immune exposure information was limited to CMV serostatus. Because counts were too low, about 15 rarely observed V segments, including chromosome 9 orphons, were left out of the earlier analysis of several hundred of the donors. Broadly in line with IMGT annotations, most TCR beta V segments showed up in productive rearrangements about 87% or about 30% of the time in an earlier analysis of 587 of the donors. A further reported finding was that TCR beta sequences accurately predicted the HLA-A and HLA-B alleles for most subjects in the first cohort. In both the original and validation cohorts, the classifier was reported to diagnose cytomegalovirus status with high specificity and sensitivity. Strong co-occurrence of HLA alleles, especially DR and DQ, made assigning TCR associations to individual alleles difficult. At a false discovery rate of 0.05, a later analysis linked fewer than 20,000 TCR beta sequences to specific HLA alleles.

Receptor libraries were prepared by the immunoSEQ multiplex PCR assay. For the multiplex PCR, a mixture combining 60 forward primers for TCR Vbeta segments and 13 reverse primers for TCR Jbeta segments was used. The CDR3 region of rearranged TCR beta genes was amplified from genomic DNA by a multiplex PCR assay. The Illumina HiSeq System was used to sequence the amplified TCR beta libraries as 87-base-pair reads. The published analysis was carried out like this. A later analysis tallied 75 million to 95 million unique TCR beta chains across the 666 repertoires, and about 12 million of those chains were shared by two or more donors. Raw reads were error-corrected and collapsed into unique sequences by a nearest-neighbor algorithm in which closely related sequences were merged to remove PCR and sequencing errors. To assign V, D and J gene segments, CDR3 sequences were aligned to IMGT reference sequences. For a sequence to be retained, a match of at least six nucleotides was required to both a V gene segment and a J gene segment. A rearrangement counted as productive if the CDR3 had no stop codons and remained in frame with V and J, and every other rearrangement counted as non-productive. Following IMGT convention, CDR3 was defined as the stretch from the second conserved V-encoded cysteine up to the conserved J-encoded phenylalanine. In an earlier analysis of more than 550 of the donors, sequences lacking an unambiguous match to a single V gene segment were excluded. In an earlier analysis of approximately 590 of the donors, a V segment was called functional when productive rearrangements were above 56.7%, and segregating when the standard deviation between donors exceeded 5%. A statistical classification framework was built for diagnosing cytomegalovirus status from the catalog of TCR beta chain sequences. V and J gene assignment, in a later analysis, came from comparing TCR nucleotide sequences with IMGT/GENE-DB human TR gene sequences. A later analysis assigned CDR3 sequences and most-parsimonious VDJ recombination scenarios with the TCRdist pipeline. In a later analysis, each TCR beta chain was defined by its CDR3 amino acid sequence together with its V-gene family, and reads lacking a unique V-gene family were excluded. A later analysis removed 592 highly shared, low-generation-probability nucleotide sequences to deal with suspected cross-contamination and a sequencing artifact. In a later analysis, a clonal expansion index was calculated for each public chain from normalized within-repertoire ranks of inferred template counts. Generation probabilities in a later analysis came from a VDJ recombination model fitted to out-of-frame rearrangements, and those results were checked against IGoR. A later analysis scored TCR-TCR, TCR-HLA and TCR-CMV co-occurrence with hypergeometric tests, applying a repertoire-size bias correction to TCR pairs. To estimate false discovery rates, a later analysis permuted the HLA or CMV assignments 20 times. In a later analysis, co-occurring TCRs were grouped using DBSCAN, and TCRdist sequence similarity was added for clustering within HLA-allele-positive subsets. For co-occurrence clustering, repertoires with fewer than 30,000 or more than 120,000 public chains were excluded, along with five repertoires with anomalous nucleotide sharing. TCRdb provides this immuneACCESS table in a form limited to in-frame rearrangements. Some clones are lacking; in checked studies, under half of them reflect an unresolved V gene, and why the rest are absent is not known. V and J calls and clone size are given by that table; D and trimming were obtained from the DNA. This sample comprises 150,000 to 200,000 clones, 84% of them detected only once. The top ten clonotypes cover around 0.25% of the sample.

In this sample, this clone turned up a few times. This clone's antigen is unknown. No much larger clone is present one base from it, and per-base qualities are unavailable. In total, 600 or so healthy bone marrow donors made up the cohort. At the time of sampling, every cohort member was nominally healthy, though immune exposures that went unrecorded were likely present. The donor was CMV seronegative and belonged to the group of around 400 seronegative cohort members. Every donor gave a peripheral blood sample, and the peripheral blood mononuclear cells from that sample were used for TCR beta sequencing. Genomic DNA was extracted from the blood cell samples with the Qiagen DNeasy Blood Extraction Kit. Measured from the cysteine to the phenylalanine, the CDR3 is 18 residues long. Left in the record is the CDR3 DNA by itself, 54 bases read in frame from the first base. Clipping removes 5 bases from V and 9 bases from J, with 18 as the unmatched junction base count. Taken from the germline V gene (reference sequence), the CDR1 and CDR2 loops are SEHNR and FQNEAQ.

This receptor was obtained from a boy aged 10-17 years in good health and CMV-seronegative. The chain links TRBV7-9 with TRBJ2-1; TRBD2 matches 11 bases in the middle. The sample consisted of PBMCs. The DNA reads TGTGCCAGCAGCGCCCCTAGCGGGGGGCTCGCTGGGCAGGGTGAGCAGTTCTTC. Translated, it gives CASSAPSGGLAGQGEQFF.